Presented here are 14 T cell receptor beta chains from one specimen sequenced in a study of CD8 T cell repertoires and HIV-1 epitope variants. Antigens for these TCRs are unknown. The table came from immunoSEQ multiplex PCR; TCRdb's copy has only in-frame clones and leaves some out. The sample consists of a few thousand clones, about 70% of them appearing once. Sequencing used cultured CD8+ T cells derived from PBMCs. All receptors derive from a male donor with HIV.

CDR3 nucleotides: TGTGCCAGCAGCCAAGTAGAGGAGATCTACGAGCAGTACTTC. It yields the protein CASSQVEEIYEQYF. This chain links TRBV14 with TRBJ2-7; D not certain. This CDR3 is 14 amino acids long. Germline V gives CDR1 SGHDN, CDR2 FVKESK. Trimming removed 1 base at V and 3 bases at J, with 10 bases between.

The chain employs TRBV7-2 and TRBJ2-1; unclear D gene. Germline V gives CDR1 SGHTA, CDR2 FQGNSA. V lost 5 bases, J lost 0 bases, and 11 bases lay in between. The CDR3 runs to 15 residues. This chain's CDR3 is CASSITPDSYNEQFF. The CDR3 region has the DNA TGTGCCAGCAGCATAACACCGGACTCCTACAATGAGCAGTTCTTC.

This chain's CDR3 is CASSVGVGAYEQYF. The CDR3 nucleotides read TGTGCCAGCAGCGTAGGAGTAGGGGCCTACGAGCAGTACTTC. V is TRBV9 and J is TRBJ2-7, with D tentatively TRBD1 (5 bases). Germline-derived CDR1 and CDR2 are SGDLS and YYNGEE. Trimming removed 0 bases from V and 2 bases from J, with 9 bases in between. There are 14 residues in the CDR3.

This sequence joins TRBV6-6 and TRBJ1-1; D gene ambiguous. CDR3 length: 14 amino acids. The germline V gene has CDR1 MNHNY and CDR2 SVGAGI (reference sequence). Trimming took off 2 bases at V and 1 base at J, with 8 bases between the two ends. CDR3: CASSYGTANTEAFF. For the CDR3, the DNA is TGTGCCAGCAGTTACGGAACAGCGAACACTGAAGCTTTCTTT.

The rearrangement uses TRBV6-1 and TRBJ1-1; TRBD1 might be the D (5 bases). Trimming took off 6 bases at V and 4 bases at J, with 12 bases between the two ends. There are 13 residues in the CDR3. The germline CDR1 and CDR2 sequences are MNHNS and SASEGT. The CDR3 is CASRSGGVTEAFF. The CDR3 DNA reads as TGTGCCAGCAGGTCGGGGGGAGTCACTGAAGCTTTCTTT.

The chain has TRBV6-5 and TRBJ2-7, with TRBD1 matching over 10 bases. The germline V gene encodes CDR1 MNHEY and CDR2 SVGAGI. V trimming: 4 bases; J trimming: 2 bases; junction bases outside the gene matches: 2. CDR3 size: 14 residues. CDR3 in amino acids: CASSSTGGPYEQYF. The CDR3, as DNA: TGTGCCAGCAGTTCGACAGGGGGCCCCTACGAGCAGTACTTC.

The genes are TRBV7-8 and TRBJ2-1; 11 bases are a match to TRBD2. Looked up from germline, CDR1 is SGHVS and CDR2 is FQNEAQ. Trimming removed 1 base from V and 3 bases from J; junction bases left unmatched: 5. CDR3 length equals 17 residues. CDR3 in amino acids: CASSLGGTSGNYNEQFF. CDR3 DNA: TGTGCCAGCAGCTTAGGCGGGACTAGCGGAAACTACAATGAGCAGTTCTTC.

The V call is TRBV28, the J call TRBJ2-7; D is ambiguous. The CDR3 has 15 amino acids. CDR1 is MDHEN, CDR2 SYDVKM, per germline. Trimming cost V 5 bases and J 1 base, with 15 bases left between them. The DNA for the CDR3 is TGTGCCAGCAGTCCCCCGGGTTCTCTTTCCTACGAGCAGTACTTC. Protein product: CASSPPGSLSYEQYF.

The chain employs TRBV7-8 and TRBJ2-7, with D possibly TRBD2 on 5 matching bases. The CDR3 loop spans 16 amino acids. V was cut by 4 bases and J by 0 bases, with 16 bases left in between. Germline V gives CDR1 SGHVS, CDR2 FQNEAQ. The CDR3: CASSSPWERNSYEQYF. CDR3 DNA: TGTGCCAGCAGCTCCCCTTGGGAGCGGAACTCCTACGAGCAGTACTTC.

This clone turned up a few times. V gene TRBV27 combines with J gene TRBJ2-3; D may be TRBD2 (5 bases). Germline CDR1 reads MNHEY; CDR2 reads SMNVEV (reference sequence). V dropped 0 bases and J dropped 1 base, with 8 bases sitting between them. The CDR3 has 15 amino acids. CDR3 nucleotides: TGTGCCAGCAGTTTATCAAACGGGGGCACAGATACGCAGTATTTT. Translated: CASSLSNGGTDTQYF.

V is TRBV21-1 and J is TRBJ2-7; no DNA check was done on the table's D call, TRBD1. TRBV21-1 is termed a pseudogene. The CDR3 runs 16 residues. The chain's CDR3 is CASSKWKDREGSEQYF. CDR3 coding DNA: TGTGCCAGCAGCAAATGGAAGGACAGGGAAGGAAGCGAGCAGTACTTC.

The chain joins TRBV4-1 to TRBJ2-2, with D hard to call. This CDR3 has 15 residues. Germline loops: CDR1 MGHRA, CDR2 YSYEKL. V was clipped by 4 bases and J by 0 bases, with 9 bases between them. CDR3 sequence: CASSLWGTNTGELFF. CDR3 DNA: TGCGCCAGCAGCCTCTGGGGTACGAACACCGGGGAGCTGTTTTTT.

The chain has TRBV11-1 and TRBJ2-3; D remains unclear. V was cut by 2 bases and J by 6 bases, with 3 bases left in between. This CDR3 is built from 11 residues. CDR1 is SGHAT and CDR2 is FQDESV in the germline V gene (reference sequence). DNA of the CDR3: TGTGCCAGCAGCTTATCTGATACGCAGTATTTT. It encodes CASSLSDTQYF.

The chain couples TRBV5-5 to TRBJ1-2, with 8 nucleotides matching TRBD1. CDR3 length: 14 amino acids. J was trimmed by 3 bases and V by 3 bases; bases with no gene match: 4. The V gene's germline CDR1 is SGHKS and CDR2 YYEKEE (reference sequence). The CDR3 loop is CASSSQGEDYGYTF. In DNA, the CDR3 is TGTGCCAGCAGCTCACAGGGGGAGGACTATGGCTACACCTTC.